This TCR beta chain was captured in a study of vaccination effects on CD4 cells after COVID-19. Note on this clone: Antigen specificity is unknown.

Sequencing in the ViraFEST assay came after antigen-specific CD4+ T cells had been expanded with viral peptide pools, which were used to stimulate PBMC. Subsequent to a culture period of about ten days, CD4+ T cells were isolated. Each person got two doses of an mRNA SARS-CoV-2 vaccine, BNT162b2 or mRNA-1273. Vaccine recipients lacked prior SARS-CoV-2 infection and had negative nucleocapsid antibodies. A few million PBMC were placed in each well, which was supplemented with 10 IU/ml IL-2 and around 9.5 ug/ml peptides. Regarding the study as a whole: Of the vaccine-induced clones from healthy vaccinees, merely 1 of 255 recognized common cold coronaviruses as well. Late after vaccination, infection- and vaccine-induced clones showed marked clonal contraction.

Clones were read by immunoSEQ multiplex PCR, and TCRdb kept only the in-frame ones, dropping some. Found here are some 50,000 clones, over 60% of them singletons; the top ten hold more than 12%. This material consisted of CD4+ T cells from PBMCs cultured with HCoV-OC43 spike peptides, taken after COVID-19 vaccination. This sample's subset: HCoV-OC43 spike overlapping peptide pool stimulation. This clonotype was sampled from a human donor who received a COVID-19 vaccine.

DNA of the CDR3: TGTGCCAGCAGCCAAGCTAGCGGGAGGGCCTCAAAGTTCTTC. Translated, it gives CASSQASGRASKFF. The rearrangement joins TRBV14 to TRBJ2-1; 12 bases map to TRBD2. The CDR3 consists of 14 residues. J gave up 14 bases and V 1 base, and 6 bases lay outside the gene matches. From germline, CDR1 is SGHDN and CDR2 FVKESK.